Each of the 2 T cell receptor beta chains below was sequenced from the same sample in a study of PD-L1 blockade in urothelial cancer. The repertoire was sequenced with immunoSEQ multiplex PCR; TCRdb's copy has only in-frame clones and lacks some. The table records 100,000 to 150,000 clones, 86% of them present only once. Indicated time point: peripheral blood 6 weeks after treatment start. Material: PBMCs, obtained around atezolizumab (anti-PD-L1) treatment. The receptors here all came from a man aged 50-59 years with urothelial cancer.

The chain combines TRBV2 with TRBJ2-7; tentatively, D is TRBD1 (5 bases). Trimming stripped 2 bases from V and 2 bases from J, with 7 bases between. From germline, CDR1 is SNHLY and CDR2 FYNNEI. This CDR3 is 13 amino acids long. CDR3 in amino acids: CASSERGTYEQYF. For the CDR3, the DNA is TGTGCCAGCAGTGAAAGGGGTACCTACGAGCAGTACTTC.

This chain links TRBV30 with TRBJ2-1; no clear D gene. The germline V and J ends were trimmed by 2 bases and 4 bases, with 9 bases remaining between them. The CDR3 spans 13 residues. Per germline, CDR1 GTSNPN and CDR2 SVGIG (reference sequence). The CDR3 sequence is CAWSSRLYNEQFF. The CDR3 coding sequence is TGTGCCTGGAGTTCTCGACTTTACAATGAGCAGTTCTTC.